This T cell receptor (beta chain) originates from a study of blood T cell repertoires in COVID-19. Generated by immunoSEQ multiplex PCR, the TCRdb table keeps only in-frame clones and is missing some. The sample lists 120,000 to 150,000 clones, about 87% occurring once. V lost 4 bases, J lost 7 bases, and 11 bases lay in between. The length of the CDR3 is 14 residues. Germline V gene data show CDR1 as SGHAT and CDR2 as FQNNGV. The sample holds a few counts of this clone. V gene TRBV11-2 combines with J gene TRBJ1-6; D gene ambiguous. The sequence came from a woman between 35 and 50 years old with acute or convalescent COVID-19. Sequencing was performed on peripheral blood. CDR3 bases: TGTGCCAGCAGCTCAGGAGGAGACAATTCACCCCTCCACTTT. Translating it yields CASSSGGDNSPLHF.